These T cell receptor beta chains were read from a single sample in a study of Ad26.COV2.S vaccination and SARS-CoV-2 variants. Profiling relied on immunoSEQ multiplex PCR, and the TCRdb table lists in-frame clones only, not all of them. The sample has about 480,000 clones, around 88% seen once. The sequences come from peripheral blood, collected in a trial of Ad26.COV2.S vaccine versus placebo. These receptors came from a person between 18 and 65 years old who received the Ad26.COV2.S COVID-19 vaccine or a placebo. Each CDR3 is given with its conserved first and last residue. Fields, in order: clone size, CDR3 length, D gene, J gene, V gene, CDR3 protein, CDR3 DNA. The D gene is left open where the match is weak. Size is omitted from some rows. Given values are once, few, many or a class for expanded clones.

.,13,.,TRBJ2-5,TRBV30,CAWSVVGRETQYF,TGTGCCTGGAGTGTCGTGGGGCGAGAGACCCAGTACTTC
.,15,.,TRBJ2-7,TRBV9,CASSVAPDLRVEQYF,TGTGCCAGCAGCGTAGCGCCGGACCTCCGGGTGGAGCAGTACTTC
.,13,TRBD1,TRBJ1-5,TRBV5-5,CASSRGGSGPQHF,TGTGCCAGCAGCCGAGGGGGCTCGGGGCCCCAGCATTTT
.,18,.,TRBJ2-5,TRBV5-8,CASRPWGGQAPLGATQYF,TGTGCCAGCAGGCCTTGGGGCGGGCAAGCCCCCCTCGGGGCGACCCAGTACTTC
.,15,.,TRBJ2-1,TRBV5-6,CASSLEEPSYNEQFF,TGTGCCAGCAGCTTGGAAGAGCCCTCCTACAATGAGCAGTTCTTC
.,18,TRBD1,TRBJ1-6,TRBV28,CASSTFLGTGFLNEPLHF,TGTGCCAGCAGTACCTTCCTCGGGACAGGGTTTTTAAATGAACCCCTCCACTTT
.,14,.,TRBJ1-5,TRBV6-2/TRBV6-3,CASSSDSTNQPQHF,TGTGCCAGCAGTTCCGACAGCACCAATCAGCCCCAGCATTTT
.,15,.,TRBJ2-3,TRBV21-1,CASSKGGQGRDTQYF,TGTGCCAGCAGCAAAGGGGGACAGGGAAGGGATACGCAGTATTTT
.,15,TRBD1,TRBJ2-1,TRBV7-2,CASSSDRVSYNEQFF,TGTGCCAGCAGCTCTGACAGGGTTTCCTACAATGAGCAGTTCTTC
few,14,TRBD1,TRBJ2-5,TRBV5-8,CASSGGTGVETQYF,TGTGCCAGCAGCGGGGGGACAGGGGTTGAGACCCAGTACTTC
.,14,.,TRBJ1-1,TRBV7-9,CASSSELATVEAFF,TGTGCCAGCAGCTCAGAACTCGCTACGGTTGAAGCTTTCTTT
.,12,.,TRBJ1-2,TRBV30,CAWSSRAYGYTF,TGTGCCTGGAGTTCCAGGGCCTATGGCTACACCTTC
.,14,TRBD1,TRBJ1-5,TRBV3-1/TRBV3-2,CASSQTGVNQPQHF,TGTGCCAGCAGCCAGACAGGGGTCAATCAGCCCCAGCATTTT
.,15,.,TRBJ1-1,TRBV11-2,CASSLVRGENTEAFF,TGTGCCAGCAGCTTAGTGCGGGGGGAGAACACTGAAGCTTTCTTT
.,14,.,TRBJ1-5,TRBV4-3,CASSRTTVDQPQHF,TGCGCCAGCAGCCGCACGACAGTGGATCAGCCCCAGCATTTT
.,15,TRBD2,TRBJ2-2,TRBV19,CASSASGGFTGELFF,TGTGCCAGTAGCGCCTCGGGGGGGTTCACCGGGGAGCTGTTTTTT
.,15,.,TRBJ2-6,TRBV28,CASNGESSGANVLTF,TGTGCCAGCAACGGTGAGAGCTCTGGGGCCAACGTCCTGACTTTC
.,10,.,TRBJ2-1,TRBV24-1,CATTEDEQFF,TGTGCCACCACGGAGGATGAGCAGTTCTTC
.,20,TRBD1,TRBJ2-6,TRBV10-3,CAISDRGTGRHPSGANVLTF,TGTGCCATCAGTGATAGAGGGACAGGGAGACACCCCTCTGGGGCCAACGTCCTGACTTTC
.,15,.,TRBJ1-4,TRBV4-3,CASSQDPTGNEKLFF,TGCGCCAGCAGCCAAGATCCCACGGGGAATGAAAAACTGTTTTTT
.,11,.,TRBJ2-1,TRBV28,CASSLQGEQFF,TGTGCCAGCAGTTTACAGGGTGAGCAGTTCTTC
.,17,TRBD2,TRBJ2-1,TRBV2,CASSRLRLAERRDEQFF,TGTGCCAGCAGTCGACTCCGACTAGCGGAGAGAAGGGATGAGCAGTTCTTC
.,15,.,TRBJ2-7,TRBV7-2,CASSPGGAQASRQYF,TGTGCCAGCAGCCCAGGGGGGGCACAGGCCTCGCGGCAGTACTTC
.,14,TRBD1,TRBJ1-1,TRBV7-3,CASSFSQGDTEAFF,TGTGCCAGCAGCTTCTCTCAGGGGGACACTGAAGCTTTCTTT
.,14,.,TRBJ2-7,TRBV28,CASSLVRTDYEQYF,TGTGCCAGCAGTTTGGTGCGGACAGACTACGAGCAGTACTTC
.,15,TRBD2,TRBJ2-5,TRBV3-1/TRBV3-2,CASSRSGRVQETQYF,TGTGCCAGCTCTAGGAGCGGGAGGGTACAAGAGACCCAGTACTTC
.,13,TRBD1,TRBJ1-2,TRBV29-1,CSVEDRGNYGYTF,TGCAGCGTTGAGGACAGGGGGAACTATGGCTACACCTTC
.,13,.,TRBJ1-1,TRBV18,CASSERAVSEAFF,TGTGCCAGCTCCGAACGGGCAGTGAGTGAAGCTTTCTTT
.,18,.,TRBJ2-2,TRBV14,CASSQKVGGVQQTGELFF,TGTGCCAGCAGCCAAAAAGTGGGGGGAGTCCAGCAGACCGGGGAGCTGTTTTTT
.,16,TRBD1,TRBJ1-2,TRBV2,CASSAESGTGWGGYTF,TGTGCCAGCAGCGCCGAATCCGGGACAGGGTGGGGCGGCTACACCTTC
.,13,.,TRBJ2-7,TRBV27,CASSFLSSYEQYF,TGTGCCAGCAGTTTTCTGAGCTCCTACGAGCAGTACTTC
.,19,.,TRBJ2-4,TRBV5-3,CARSLSVEEERLAKNIQYF,TGTGCCAGAAGCTTGTCGGTGGAAGAGGAGCGGCTAGCCAAAAACATTCAGTACTTC
.,14,TRBD1,TRBJ2-5,TRBV5-8,CASSWETGGETQYF,TGTGCCAGCAGCTGGGAGACAGGGGGCGAGACCCAGTACTTC
.,17,.,TRBJ2-6,TRBV5-4,CASSLQSGWSGANVLTF,TGTGCCAGCAGCTTGCAATCAGGGTGGTCTGGGGCCAACGTCCTGACTTTC
.,13,TRBD1,TRBJ1-3,TRBV7-9,CASSQGQGNTIYF,TGTGCCAGCAGCCAGGGACAGGGAAACACCATATATTTT
.,11,.,TRBJ1-5,TRBV28,CASSLGQPQHF,TGTGCCAGCAGTTTGGGGCAGCCCCAGCATTTT
.,15,.,TRBJ2-1,TRBV2,CASRGGRGTYNEQFF,TGTGCCAGCAGAGGGGGGAGGGGCACCTACAATGAGCAGTTCTTC
.,15,TRBD2,TRBJ2-1,TRBV6-6,CASSYSTSGRDRQFF,TGTGCCAGCAGTTACTCGACTAGCGGGAGGGATCGGCAGTTCTTC
.,16,.,TRBJ1-3,TRBV27,CASSLTGFASGNTIYF,TGTGCCAGCAGTTTAACGGGGTTCGCCTCTGGAAACACCATATATTTT
.,16,.,TRBJ1-6,TRBV5-1,CASSLRAGWGASPLHF,TGCGCCAGCAGCTTGAGGGCCGGTTGGGGGGCTTCACCCCTCCACTTT
.,13,.,TRBJ2-1,TRBV19,CASSIALLNEQFF,TGTGCCAGTAGTATTGCACTTTTGAATGAGCAGTTCTTC
many,18,.,TRBJ2-7,TRBV28,CASSLEISLGVGFYEQYF,TGTGCCAGCAGTTTGGAGATATCCCTGGGCGTCGGCTTCTACGAGCAGTACTTC
.,16,.,TRBJ1-3,TRBV18,CASSPLNSDSGNTIYF,TGTGCCAGCTCACCACTCAACAGTGACTCTGGAAACACCATATATTTT
.,18,TRBD2,TRBJ2-1,TRBV6-2/TRBV6-3,CASSYPTLAGETYNEQFF,TGTGCCAGCAGTTACCCGACCCTAGCGGGAGAAACCTACAATGAGCAGTTCTTC
.,14,.,TRBJ2-7,TRBV29-1,CSVGPASNSYEQYF,TGCAGCGTCGGACCGGCGTCGAACTCCTACGAGCAGTACTTC
few,15,TRBD1,TRBJ2-5,TRBV5-4,CASSLVSGGQETQYF,TGTGCCAGCAGCTTGGTATCAGGGGGCCAAGAGACCCAGTACTTC
.,14,.,TRBJ1-4,TRBV5-1,CASSLGTRNEKLFF,TGCGCCAGCAGCTTGGGCACGCGAAATGAAAAACTGTTTTTT
once,15,.,TRBJ2-5,TRBV19,CASSDPGLVIKTQYF,TGTGCCAGTAGTGATCCGGGACTCGTTATAAAGACCCAGTACTTC
.,15,.,TRBJ1-3,TRBV3-1/TRBV3-2,CASSQGRGSGNTIYF,TGTGCCAGCAGCCAAGGTCGGGGGAGCGGAAACACCATATATTTT
.,17,TRBD1,TRBJ2-6,TRBV6-2/TRBV6-3,CASSRQGSHYGANVLTF,TGTGCCAGCAGCAGACAGGGTTCGCATTATGGGGCCAACGTCCTGACTTTC
.,15,TRBD1,TRBJ2-7,TRBV19,CASSIDHRGGYEQYF,TGTGCCAGTAGTATAGATCACAGGGGTGGCTACGAGCAGTACTTC
.,16,.,TRBJ2-7,TRBV19,CASSRLRGQGGVEQYF,TGTGCCAGTAGCCGCCTTCGGGGGCAGGGGGGAGTCGAGCAGTACTTC
.,15,.,TRBJ1-6,TRBV7-3,CASSEGGLDNSPLHF,TGTGCCAGCAGCGAAGGGGGACTGGATAATTCACCCCTCCACTTT